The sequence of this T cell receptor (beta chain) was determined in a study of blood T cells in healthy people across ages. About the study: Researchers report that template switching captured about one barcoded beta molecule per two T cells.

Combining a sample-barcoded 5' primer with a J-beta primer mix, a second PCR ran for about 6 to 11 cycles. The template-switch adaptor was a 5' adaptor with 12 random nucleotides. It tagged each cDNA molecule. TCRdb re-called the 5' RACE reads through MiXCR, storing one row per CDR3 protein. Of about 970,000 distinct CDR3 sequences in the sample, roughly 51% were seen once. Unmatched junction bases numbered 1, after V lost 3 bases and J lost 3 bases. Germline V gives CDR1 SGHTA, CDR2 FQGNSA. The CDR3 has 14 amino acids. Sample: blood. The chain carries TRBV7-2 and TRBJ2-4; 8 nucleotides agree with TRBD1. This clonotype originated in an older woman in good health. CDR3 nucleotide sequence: TGTGCCAGCAGCTTGACAGGGGTCAAAAACATTCAGTACTTC. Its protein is CASSLTGVKNIQYF.